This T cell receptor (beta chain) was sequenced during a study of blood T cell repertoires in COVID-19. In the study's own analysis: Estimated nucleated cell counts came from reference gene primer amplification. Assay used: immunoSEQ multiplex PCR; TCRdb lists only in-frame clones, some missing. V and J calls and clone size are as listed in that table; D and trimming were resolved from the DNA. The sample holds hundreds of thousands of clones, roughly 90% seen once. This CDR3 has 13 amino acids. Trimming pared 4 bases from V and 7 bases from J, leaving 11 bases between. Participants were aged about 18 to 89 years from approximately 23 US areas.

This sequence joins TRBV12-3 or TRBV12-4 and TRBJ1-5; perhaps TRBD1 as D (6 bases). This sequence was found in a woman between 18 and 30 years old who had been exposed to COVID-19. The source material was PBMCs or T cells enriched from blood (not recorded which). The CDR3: CASSSGGAQPQHF. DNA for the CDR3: TGTGCCAGCAGTTCGGGGGGCGCCCAGCCCCAGCATTTT.